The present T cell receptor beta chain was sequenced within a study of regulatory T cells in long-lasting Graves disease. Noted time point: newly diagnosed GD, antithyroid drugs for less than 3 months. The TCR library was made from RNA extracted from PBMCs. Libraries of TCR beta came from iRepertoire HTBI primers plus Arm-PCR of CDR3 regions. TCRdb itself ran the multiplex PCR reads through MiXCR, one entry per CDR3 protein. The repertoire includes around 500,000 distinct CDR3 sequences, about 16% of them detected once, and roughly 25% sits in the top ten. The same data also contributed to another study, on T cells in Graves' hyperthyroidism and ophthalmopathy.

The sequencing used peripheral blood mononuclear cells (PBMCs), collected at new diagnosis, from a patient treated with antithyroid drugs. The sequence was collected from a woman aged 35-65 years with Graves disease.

The CDR3 loop is CASSNPDTADTQYF. The CDR3 region has the DNA TGTGCCAGCAGCAACCCGGACACAGCAGATACGCAGTATTTT. J is TRBJ2-3 and V is TRBV11-3, with D perhaps matching TRBD1 (5 bases). V dropped 5 bases and J dropped 4 bases, with 13 bases sitting between them. CDR3 length equals 14 residues. Germline CDR1 reads SGHNT; CDR2 reads YENEEA.